These 5 T cell receptor beta chains came from one sample sequenced in a study of identical twins. Via MiXCR, TCRdb re-called the 5' RACE reads, giving one row per CDR3 protein. There are roughly 1,500,000 distinct CDR3 sequences in the sample; roughly 35% occur only once, and 0.25% to 0.3% lies in the top ten. Sequenced sample: cord blood. These receptors originate from a newborn girl in good health.

A remark on this clonotype: The junction departs from germline at one end; a sequencing error may be responsible. The chain uses TRBV9 and TRBJ2-7, with a possible D match to TRBD1 (5 bases). The CDR3 has 13 amino acids. Germline CDR1 reads SGDLS; CDR2 reads YYNGEE. The CDR3 loop is CASSVGQTYEQHF. DNA of the CDR3: TGTGCCAGCAGCGTAGGACAGACCTACGAGCAGCACTTC.

This clonotype was found a few times. The rearrangement links TRBV20-1 to TRBJ2-7; 8 bases are shared with TRBD2. There are 17 residues in the CDR3. V lost 0 bases to trimming and J lost 2 bases; unmatched junction nucleotides: 12. The germline V gene encodes CDR1 DFQATT and CDR2 SNEGSKA (reference sequence). The CDR3 loop reads CSARDPSFSGATYEQYF. The CDR3 DNA follows: TGCAGTGCTAGAGATCCCTCTTTTAGCGGGGCTACCTACGAGCAGTACTTC.

Notes on this clonotype: The junction shows a germline mismatch at one end, possibly a read error. The genes are TRBV20-1 and TRBJ2-3; a weak D match, TRBD2 (7 bases). The germline V gene encodes CDR1 DFQATT and CDR2 SNEGSKA (reference sequence). This CDR3 is built from 14 residues. This chain's CDR3 is CSAPSRGGTGTQYF. The CDR3 DNA is TGCAGTGCTCCCTCTCGCGGGGGCACAGGTACGCAGTATTTT.

This CDR3 is CASQRGPTQYF. CDR3 DNA: TGTGCCAGCCAAAGGGGGCCGACCCAGTACTTC. The rearrangement uses TRBV28 and TRBJ2-7; 7 bases agree with TRBD1. The end of the DNA fits TRBJ2-5 better, so the J call may be wrong. The germline V gene encodes CDR1 MDHEN and CDR2 SYDVKM. The CDR3 spans 11 residues.

This clonotype occurred many times. The chain combines TRBV18 with TRBJ2-5; either TRBD1 or TRBD2 may fit D (5 bases each). V shed 8 bases and J shed 2 bases, with 12 bases lying between them. CDR3 length equals 13 residues. Germline V gene data show CDR1 as KGHSH and CDR2 as LQKENI. This CDR3 reads CASSPGRQETQYF. For the CDR3, the DNA is TGTGCCAGCAGCCCGGGACGACAAGAGACCCAGTACTTC.